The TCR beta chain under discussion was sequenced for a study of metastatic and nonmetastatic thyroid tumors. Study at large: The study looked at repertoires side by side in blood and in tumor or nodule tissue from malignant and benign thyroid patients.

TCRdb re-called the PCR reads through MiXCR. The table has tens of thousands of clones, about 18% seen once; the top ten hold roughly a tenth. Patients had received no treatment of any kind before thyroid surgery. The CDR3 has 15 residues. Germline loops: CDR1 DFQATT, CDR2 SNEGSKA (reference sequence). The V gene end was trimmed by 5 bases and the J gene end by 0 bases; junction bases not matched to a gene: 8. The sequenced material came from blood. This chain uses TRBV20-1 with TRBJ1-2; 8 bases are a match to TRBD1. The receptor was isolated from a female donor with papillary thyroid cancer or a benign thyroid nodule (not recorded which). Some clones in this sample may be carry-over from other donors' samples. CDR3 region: CSADLGQGPNYGYTF. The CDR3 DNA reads TGCAGTGCTGACCTCGGACAGGGTCCTAACTATGGCTACACCTTC.